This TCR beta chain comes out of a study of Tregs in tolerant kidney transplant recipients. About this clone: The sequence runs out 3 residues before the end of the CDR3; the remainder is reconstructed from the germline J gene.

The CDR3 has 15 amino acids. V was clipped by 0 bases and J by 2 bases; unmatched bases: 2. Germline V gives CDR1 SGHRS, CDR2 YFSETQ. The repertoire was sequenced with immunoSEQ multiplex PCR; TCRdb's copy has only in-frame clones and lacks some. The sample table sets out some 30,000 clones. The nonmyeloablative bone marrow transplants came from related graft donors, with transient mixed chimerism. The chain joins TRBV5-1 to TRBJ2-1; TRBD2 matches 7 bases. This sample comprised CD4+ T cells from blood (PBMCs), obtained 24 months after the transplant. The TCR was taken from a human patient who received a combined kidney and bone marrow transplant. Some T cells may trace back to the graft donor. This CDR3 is CASSLGGSTYNEQFF. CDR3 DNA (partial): TGCGCCAGCAGCTTGGGCGGGAGCACCTACAATGAG.